Each of the 15 T cell receptor beta chains below was sequenced from the same sample in a study of blood T cell repertoires in COVID-19 (dated by TCRdb to the early 2020s). Library generation was performed with the immunoSEQ multiplex PCR assay. This is the immuneACCESS table as TCRdb keeps it, with only in-frame sequences that have V and J called. A part of the clones is gone; compared with another copy, unresolved V genes explain less than half, and the rest is unexplained. In all, the sample holds around 450,000 clones, and approximately 90% of those were seen once. The ten largest clones represent approximately 2% of the sample. The sequencing sample was made of PBMCs or T cells enriched from blood (not recorded which). The origin of the receptors is a young woman with acute COVID-19.

As concerns this clone: Within the sample, other DNA sequences also encode this same CDR3. V is TRBV6-5 and J is TRBJ1-3, with D perhaps matching TRBD1 (6 bases). The germline V and J ends were trimmed by 6 bases and 4 bases, with 10 bases remaining between them. Germline V gene data show CDR1 as MNHEY and CDR2 as SVGAGI. The CDR3 loop spans 13 amino acids. The CDR3 here is CASSRGAGNTIYF. CDR3 in DNA: TGTGCCAGCAGCAGGGGTGCGGGAAACACCATATATTTT.

This chain links TRBV28 with TRBJ1-1, with 7 bases matching TRBD1. The CDR3 covers 13 residues. V lost 10 bases and J lost 6; bases outside the gene matches: 11. Germline CDR1 and CDR2: MDHEN and SYDVKM. CDR3 coding DNA: TGTGCCATCCTAGGGGGCCCGGGCGCTGAAGCTTTCTTT. It yields the protein CAILGGPGAEAFF.

The chain links TRBV5-6 to TRBJ2-3; D possibly corresponds to TRBD1 (6 bases). The germline V and J ends were trimmed by 4 bases and 3 bases, with 12 bases remaining between them. There are 14 residues in the CDR3. From germline, CDR1 is SGHDT and CDR2 YYEEEE. CDR3 protein: CASSTGQRTDTQYF. CDR3 in DNA: TGTGCCAGCAGCACCGGACAGAGGACAGATACGCAGTATTTT. The whole variable domain, filled in from reference TRBV5-6 and TRBJ2-3, reads DAGVTQSPTHLIKTRGQQVTLRCSPKSGHDTVSWYQQALGQGPQFIFQYYEEEERQRGNFPDRFSGHQFPNYSSELNVNALLLGDSALYLCASSTGQRTDTQYFGPGTRLTVL.

The chain links TRBV9 to TRBJ2-5; D perhaps matches TRBD2 (6 bases). Trimming shortened V by 0 bases and J by 4 bases, and 13 bases separated the two germline ends. Germline loops: CDR1 SGDLS, CDR2 YYNGEE. The length of the CDR3 is 15 residues. The CDR3 region is CASSVAAGLRETQYF. The CDR3 coding sequence is TGTGCCAGCAGCGTAGCCGCGGGGTTGAGAGAGACCCAGTACTTC.

The chain employs TRBV27 and TRBJ2-7; 7 bases fit TRBD1. V lost 7 bases, J lost 2 bases, and 8 bases stayed unmatched. The CDR3 consists of 14 residues. In germline, CDR1 is MNHEY, CDR2 SMNVEV (reference sequence). DNA for the CDR3: TGTGCCAGCAAAGATTGGGACAGACCCTACGAGCAGTACTTC. Amino acids: CASKDWDRPYEQYF.

This clone has a single count. This chain links TRBV3-1 (or the pseudogene TRBV3-2) with TRBJ2-1; a possible D gene is TRBD1 (5 bases). V lost 1 base and J 6 bases, leaving 13 bases between the germline ends. This CDR3 comprises 15 residues. Germline V CDR1 and CDR2: LGHDT, YNNKEL (reference sequence). The CDR3 DNA reads as TGTGCCAGCAGCCAAGCTTCCCAGGGAATCAATGAGCAGTTCTTC. Protein product: CASSQASQGINEQFF.

In its sample, this clone was seen once. This rearrangement joins TRBV19 to TRBJ2-5; 9 bases match TRBD2. CDR3 length: 13 amino acids. The germline V gene encodes CDR1 LNHDA and CDR2 SQIVND (reference sequence). The junction had 1 base not matched to a gene; V was cut back by 7 bases and J by 1 base. CDR3 region: CASMTSGQETQYF. The CDR3 region has the DNA TGTGCCAGTATGACTAGCGGCCAAGAGACCCAGTACTTC.

The chain recombines TRBV3-1 (or the pseudogene TRBV3-2) with TRBJ1-2; TRBD1 agrees at 8 bases. In germline, CDR1 is LGHDT, CDR2 YNNKEL (reference sequence). Trimming at V came to 0 bases and at J to 9 bases, leaving 6 bases not matched to a gene. The CDR3 has 14 residues. The DNA for the CDR3 is TGTGCCAGCAGCCAAGATTTCGGACAGGGCAGCTACACCTTC. It translates to CASSQDFGQGSYTF.

V is TRBV20-1 and J is TRBJ2-1; TRBD1 matches at 8 bases. V lost 3 bases, J lost 14 bases, and 12 bases stayed unmatched. Germline V gene data show CDR1 as DFQATT and CDR2 as SNEGSKA (reference sequence). The CDR3 consists of 13 residues. The CDR3 sequence is CSASSQGASPKFF. In DNA, the CDR3 is TGCAGTGCTAGTTCGCAGGGGGCTTCTCCAAAGTTCTTC.

The rearrangement links TRBV3-1 (or the pseudogene TRBV3-2) to TRBJ1-2, with a weak D call TRBD1 (6 bases). Between the trimmed V and J ends, which lost 0 bases and 6 bases, there was a span of 20 bases. The CDR3 totals 17 residues. Looked up from germline, CDR1 is LGHDT and CDR2 is YNNKEL (reference sequence). The CDR3 spells CASSQEGPGLRGNGYTF. CDR3 DNA sequence: TGTGCCAGCAGCCAAGAGGGACCGGGGCTGAGGGGGAATGGCTACACCTTC.

The chain joins TRBV28 to TRBJ2-2, with 9 bases matching TRBD2. J gave up 0 bases and V 7 bases, and 18 bases lay outside the gene matches. This CDR3 contains 20 residues. Germline values: CDR1 MDHEN, CDR2 SYDVKM. CDR3 region: CASTLRAGGFLAPNTGELFF. In DNA form, the CDR3 reads TGTGCCAGCACCCTCCGGGCGGGAGGGTTTTTGGCCCCGAACACCGGGGAGCTGTTTTTT.

The chain carries TRBV21-1 and TRBJ2-7; TRBD2 is taken as the D call from the table, unchecked against the DNA. TRBV21-1 has pseudogene status. The CDR3 sequence is 11 residues long. CDR3: CASRLSYEQYF. The CDR3 DNA reads TGTGCCAGCAGGTTATCCTACGAGCAGTACTTC.

The chain joins TRBV18 to TRBJ1-4; no reliable D call. In germline, CDR1 is KGHSH, CDR2 LQKENI. Trimming shortened V by 1 base and J by 8 bases, and 14 bases separated the two germline ends. The CDR3 has 15 residues. The CDR3 region is CASSPLTADEEKLFF. In nucleotides, the CDR3 is TGTGCCAGCTCACCACTCACAGCCGACGAAGAAAAACTGTTTTTT.

The chain has TRBV29-1 and TRBJ1-2, with unresolved D. Deletions cut 7 bases from V and 6 bases from J, with 12 bases between. This CDR3 spans 11 amino acids. The V gene's germline CDR1 is SQVTM and CDR2 ANQGSEA. This CDR3 is CSAGSQDGYTF. The CDR3 nucleotides read TGCAGCGCTGGGAGCCAGGATGGCTACACCTTC.

This clone was counted once. V usage is TRBV10-1 and J usage is TRBJ1-1; maybe TRBD1 (6 bases). Per the germline V gene, CDR1 is WNHNN and CDR2 is SYGVQD (reference sequence). The CDR3 has 14 amino acids. V lost 6 bases and J lost 1, with 12 bases in between. CDR3 bases: TGCGCCAGCAGAGAAGGACAGCAGAACACTGAAGCTTTCTTT. Translated, it gives CASREGQQNTEAFF.